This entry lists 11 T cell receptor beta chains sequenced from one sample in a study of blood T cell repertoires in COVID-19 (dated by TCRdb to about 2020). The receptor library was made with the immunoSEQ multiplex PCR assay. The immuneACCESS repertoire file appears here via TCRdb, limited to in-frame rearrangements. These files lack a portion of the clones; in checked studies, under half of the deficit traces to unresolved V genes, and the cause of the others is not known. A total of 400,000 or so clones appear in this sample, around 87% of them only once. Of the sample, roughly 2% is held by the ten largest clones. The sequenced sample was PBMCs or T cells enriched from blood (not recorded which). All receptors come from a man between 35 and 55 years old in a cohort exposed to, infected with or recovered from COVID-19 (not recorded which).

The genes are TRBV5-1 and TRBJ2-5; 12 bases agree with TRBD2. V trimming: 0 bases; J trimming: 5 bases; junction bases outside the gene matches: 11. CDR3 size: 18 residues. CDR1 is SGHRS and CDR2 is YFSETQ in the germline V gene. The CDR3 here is CASSLVGASGRALETQYF. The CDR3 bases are TGCGCCAGCAGCTTGGTAGGGGCTAGCGGGAGGGCCTTGGAGACCCAGTACTTC.

CDR3 bases: TGTGCCAGCAGTAGCGGGACTACCACTACCACCGGGGAGCTGTTTTTT. It specifies CASSSGTTTTTGELFF. The chain combines TRBV27 with TRBJ2-2; TRBD2 agrees at 7 bases. This CDR3 spans 16 amino acids. Unmatched junction bases numbered 10, after V lost 5 bases and J lost 4 bases. The V gene's germline CDR1 is MNHEY and CDR2 SMNVEV (reference sequence).

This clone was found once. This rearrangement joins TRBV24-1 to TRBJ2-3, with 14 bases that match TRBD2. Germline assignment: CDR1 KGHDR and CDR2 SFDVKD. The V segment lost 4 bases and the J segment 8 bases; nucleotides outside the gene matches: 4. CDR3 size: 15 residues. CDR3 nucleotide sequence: TGTGCCACCAGTGACGGGACTAGCGGGAGTTTTACGCAGTATTTT. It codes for CATSDGTSGSFTQYF.

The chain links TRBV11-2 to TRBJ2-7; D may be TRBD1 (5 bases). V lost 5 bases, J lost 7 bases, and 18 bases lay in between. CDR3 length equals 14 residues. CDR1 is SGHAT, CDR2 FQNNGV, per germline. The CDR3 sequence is CASSQDNPPREQYF. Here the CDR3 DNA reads TGTGCCAGCAGCCAGGACAACCCCCCGCGAGAGCAGTACTTC.

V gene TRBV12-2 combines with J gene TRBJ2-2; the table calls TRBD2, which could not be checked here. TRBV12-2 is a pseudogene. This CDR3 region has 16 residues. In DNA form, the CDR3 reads TGTGCAAGTCGCTTAGAGGCTGCGGGAAACACCGGGGAGCTGTTTTTT. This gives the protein CASRLEAAGNTGELFF.

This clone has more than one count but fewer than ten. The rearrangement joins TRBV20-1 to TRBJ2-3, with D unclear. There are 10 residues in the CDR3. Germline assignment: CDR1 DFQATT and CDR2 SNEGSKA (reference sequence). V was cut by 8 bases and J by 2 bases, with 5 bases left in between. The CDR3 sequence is CSPSTDTQYF. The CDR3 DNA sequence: TGCAGTCCCTCCACAGATACGCAGTATTTT.

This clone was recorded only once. CDR3 bases: TGTGCCAGCAGCCCCCAGGGTGAGGGAGGCTCCATTCAGTACTTC. Translated: CASSPQGEGGSIQYF. This rearrangement joins TRBV3-1 (or the pseudogene TRBV3-2) to TRBJ2-4; D possibly corresponds to TRBD2 (6 bases). From germline, CDR1 is LGHDT and CDR2 YNNKEL (reference sequence). The CDR3 contains 15 residues. The germline V and J ends were trimmed by 4 bases and 9 bases, with 19 bases remaining between them.

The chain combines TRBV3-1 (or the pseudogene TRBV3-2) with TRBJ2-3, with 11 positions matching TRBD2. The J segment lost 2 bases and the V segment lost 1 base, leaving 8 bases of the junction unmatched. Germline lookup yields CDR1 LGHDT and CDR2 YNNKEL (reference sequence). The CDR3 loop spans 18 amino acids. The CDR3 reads CASSQGRLSGRDTDTQYF. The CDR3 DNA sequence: TGTGCCAGCAGCCAAGGACGACTTAGCGGGAGGGACACAGATACGCAGTATTTT.

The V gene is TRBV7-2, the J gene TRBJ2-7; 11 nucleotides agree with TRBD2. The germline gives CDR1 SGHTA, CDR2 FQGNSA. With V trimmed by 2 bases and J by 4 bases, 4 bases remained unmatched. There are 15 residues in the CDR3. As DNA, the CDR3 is TGTGCCAGCAGCTTATCGGGACTAGCGGATTACGAGCAGTACTTC. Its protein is CASSLSGLADYEQYF.

As DNA, the CDR3 is TGTGCCATCAGTGAGGGCCCAGGAGGGAGTTTTCAAGGCTACACCTTC. Amino acids: CAISEGPGGSFQGYTF. This chain connects TRBV10-3 to TRBJ1-2; no definite D call. There are 16 residues in the CDR3. Germline loops: CDR1 ENHRY, CDR2 SYGVKD. Trimming took 2 bases from V and 8 from J, leaving 21 bases between them.

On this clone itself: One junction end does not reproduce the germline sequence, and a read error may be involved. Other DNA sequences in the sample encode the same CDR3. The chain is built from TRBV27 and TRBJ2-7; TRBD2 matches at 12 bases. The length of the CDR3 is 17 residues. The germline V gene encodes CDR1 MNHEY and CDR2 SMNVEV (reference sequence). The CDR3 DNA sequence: TGTGCTAGCAGTTTAAGTCCGACTAGCGGGAGTATGAACGAGCAGTACTTC. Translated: CASSLSPTSGSMNEQYF.